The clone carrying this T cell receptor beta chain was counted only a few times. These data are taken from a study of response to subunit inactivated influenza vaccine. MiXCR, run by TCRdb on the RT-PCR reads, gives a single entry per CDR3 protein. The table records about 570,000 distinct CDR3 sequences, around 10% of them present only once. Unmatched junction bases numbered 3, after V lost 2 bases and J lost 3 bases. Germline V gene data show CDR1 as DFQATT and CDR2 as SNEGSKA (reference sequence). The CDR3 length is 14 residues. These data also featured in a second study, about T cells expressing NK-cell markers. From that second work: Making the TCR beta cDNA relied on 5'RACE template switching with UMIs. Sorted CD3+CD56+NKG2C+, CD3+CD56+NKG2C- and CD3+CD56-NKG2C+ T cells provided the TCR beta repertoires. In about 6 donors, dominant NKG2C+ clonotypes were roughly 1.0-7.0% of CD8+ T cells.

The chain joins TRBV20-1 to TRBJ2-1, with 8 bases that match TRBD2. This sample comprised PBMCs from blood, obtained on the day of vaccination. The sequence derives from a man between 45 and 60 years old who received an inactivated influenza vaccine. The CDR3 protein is CSARRLAIYNEQFF. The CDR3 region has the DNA TGCAGTGCTAGACGACTAGCGATCTACAATGAGCAGTTCTTC.